Presented here are 22 T cell receptor beta chains from one specimen sequenced in a study of T cell clones after liver transplantation. The repertoire was sequenced with immunoSEQ multiplex PCR; TCRdb's copy has only in-frame clones and lacks some. The sample includes about 78,000 clones, over 70% of them seen just once. The sample consisted of CD4+ T cells from blood, taken before liver transplant. These receptors were obtained from a human donor who received a liver transplant.

With regard to this clone: Lacking the conserved final phenylalanine or tryptophan, this CDR3 likely reflects a read error. It is unclear where the CDR3 begins or ends on the DNA, so no DNA is shown, and the CDR3 is as TCRdb lists it. The V and J genes are TRBV5-1 and TRBJ1-2; the tabulated D call, TRBD1, remains unverified against the DNA. Per the germline V gene, CDR1 is SGHRS and CDR2 is YFSETQ. The CDR3 has 14 amino acids, counting both end residues. CDR3: CASSSRPRDRPFAM.

The V call is TRBV7-6, the J call TRBJ1-5; no firm D call. The V gene lost 1 base and the J gene lost 7 bases, with 14 bases spanning the gap. Germline CDR1 and CDR2: SGHVS and FNYEAQ. The CDR3 contains 15 residues. CDR3 DNA: TGTGCCAGCAGCTTAGAACTGGGGTCGGGACAGCCCCAGCATTTT. Amino acids: CASSLELGSGQPQHF.

V and J are TRBV25-1 and TRBJ2-7; D tentatively reads TRBD1 or TRBD2 (5 bases each). The V gene lost 1 base and the J gene lost 2 bases, with 9 bases spanning the gap. From germline, CDR1 is MGHDK and CDR2 SYGVNS. This CDR3 region has 14 residues. CDR3 nucleotides: TGTGCCAGCAGTGAATGGAGAGGGGCCTACGAGCAGTACTTC. Its translation: CASSEWRGAYEQYF.

The genes are TRBV7-2 and TRBJ2-1; D is perhaps TRBD2 (6 bases). In germline, CDR1 is SGHTA, CDR2 FQGNSA. The CDR3 is made up of 15 amino acids. Deletions cut 0 bases from V and 2 bases from J, with 8 bases between. CDR3 sequence: CASSLAAGPYNEQFF. CDR3 sequence (DNA): TGTGCCAGCAGCTTAGCAGCGGGTCCCTACAATGAGCAGTTCTTC. The entire variable domain, with the rest obtained from reference TRBV7-2 and TRBJ2-1, is as follows: GAGVSQSPSNKVTEKGKDVELRCDPISGHTALYWYRQSLGQGLEFLIYFQGNSAPDKSGLPSDRFSAERTGGSVSTLTIQRTQQEDSAVYLCASSLAAGPYNEQFFGPGTRLTVL.

The chain joins TRBV28 to TRBJ1-4; possibly TRBD1 for D (5 bases). Germline CDR1 reads MDHEN; CDR2 reads SYDVKM. Trimming left V 11 bases short and J 0 bases short, with 13 bases between. The CDR3 has 14 residues. The CDR3 region is CAAGPFTTNEKLFF. The CDR3 nucleotides read TGTGCCGCAGGGCCGTTTACAACTAATGAAAAACTGTTTTTT.

This clone was observed a single time. The chain employs TRBV5-8 and TRBJ2-6; TRBD1 aligns across 7 bases. Germline CDR1 reads SGHTS; CDR2 reads YDEGEE. The junction had 10 bases not matched to a gene; V was cut back by 3 bases and J by 4 bases. The CDR3 spans 17 residues. The CDR3 reads CASSYPGQPRGANVLTF. In nucleotides, the CDR3 is TGTGCCAGCAGCTATCCGGGACAGCCTAGGGGGGCCAACGTCCTGACTTTC.

This clone showed up just once. The chain combines TRBV6-5 with TRBJ2-5, with 10 positions matching TRBD1. The junction had 3 bases not matched to a gene; V was cut back by 2 bases and J by 3 bases. Germline CDR1 reads MNHEY; CDR2 reads SVGAGI. The CDR3 runs to 15 residues. The CDR3 nucleotides are TGTGCCAGCAGTTACCCCGGACAGGGGGAAGAGACCCAGTACTTC. As protein: CASSYPGQGEETQYF.

This clone was counted only a few times. The chain is built from TRBV30 and TRBJ2-2; D is perhaps TRBD1 (5 bases). This CDR3 region has 13 residues. In germline, CDR1 is GTSNPN, CDR2 SVGIG (reference sequence). Trimming pared 2 bases from V and 6 bases from J, leaving 10 bases between. CDR3 sequence: CAWSRGMAGELFF. CDR3 bases: TGTGCCTGGAGTAGGGGCATGGCCGGGGAGCTGTTTTTT.

The chain employs TRBV10-3 and TRBJ1-3; 7 bases line up with TRBD1. J was trimmed by 4 bases and V by 6 bases; bases with no gene match: 3. Germline CDR1 reads ENHRY; CDR2 reads SYGVKD. The CDR3 consists of 13 residues. As DNA, the CDR3 is TGTGCCATCAGCGGACAGGAGGGAAACACCATATATTTT. This sequence encodes CAISGQEGNTIYF.

This clone turned up a few times. V gene TRBV28 combines with J gene TRBJ1-5; no firm D call. The CDR3 is 13 residues long. Germline V lookup: CDR1 MDHEN, CDR2 SYDVKM. The V end lost 5 bases, the J end lost 3 bases, and 8 bases lay between the germline ends. In DNA form, the CDR3 reads TGTGCCAGCAGTCCCCACACCAATCAGCCCCAGCATTTT. This encodes CASSPHTNQPQHF.

The chain couples TRBV6-1 to TRBJ1-3; D remains ambiguous. Looked up from germline, CDR1 is MNHNS and CDR2 is SASEGT. Deletions cut 10 bases from V and 0 bases from J, with 4 bases between. This CDR3 is 11 amino acids long. The CDR3 DNA is TGTGCCACCCCCTCTGGAAACACCATATATTTT. Protein product: CATPSGNTIYF.

V usage is TRBV28 and J usage is TRBJ2-7, with 12 bases matching TRBD1. Losses at the gene ends were 8 bases for V and 2 bases for J; bases not matched to a gene: 13. CDR3 length: 17 amino acids. Germline lookup yields CDR1 MDHEN and CDR2 SYDVKM. The CDR3 sequence is CASGTPSGQGAAYEQYF. CDR3 in DNA: TGTGCCAGCGGGACCCCTTCGGGACAGGGGGCCGCCTACGAGCAGTACTTC.

The chain recombines TRBV5-4 with TRBJ1-2; possible D gene TRBD1, 5 bases. The germline gives CDR1 SGHNT, CDR2 YYREEE (reference sequence). This CDR3 contains 14 residues. Between the trimmed V and J ends, which lost 4 bases and 8 bases, there was a span of 18 bases. Written as DNA, the CDR3 is TGTGCCAGCAGCCCCCGTTGGGGGAGAGGAGGCTACACCTTC. Its translation is CASSPRWGRGGYTF. The full variable domain, in which reference TRBV5-4 and TRBJ1-2 provide the parts outside the CDR3, is ETGVTQSPTHLIKTRGQQVTLRCSSQSGHNTVSWYQQALGQGPQFIFQYYREEENGRGNFPPRFSGLQFPNYSSELNVNALELDDSALYLCASSPRWGRGGYTFGSGTRLTVV.

The chain uses TRBV5-1 and TRBJ2-3; tentatively, D is TRBD1 (5 bases). Germline V CDR1 and CDR2: SGHRS, YFSETQ. The CDR3 totals 16 residues. The V end was cut by 3 bases, the J end by 0 bases, with 14 bases between. The CDR3 loop is CASSSMTASSTDTQYF. The DNA for the CDR3 is TGCGCCAGCAGCTCAATGACAGCCTCTAGCACAGATACGCAGTATTTT.

V usage is TRBV5-1 and J usage is TRBJ2-5; D remains unclear. The CDR3 loop spans 13 amino acids. In germline, CDR1 is SGHRS, CDR2 YFSETQ. V lost 3 bases and J 1 base, leaving 7 bases between the germline ends. CDR3: CASSSAVQETQYF. For the CDR3, the DNA is TGCGCCAGCAGCTCTGCGGTCCAAGAGACCCAGTACTTC.

This clone was observed a single time. CDR3 sequence (DNA): TGTGCCAGCAGCTTAAAGGACAGTTCCTACGAGCAGTACTTC. Translated: CASSLKDSSYEQYF. V usage is TRBV7-6 and J usage is TRBJ2-7, with a possible D match to TRBD1 (6 bases). V was cut by 2 bases and J by 1 base, with 9 bases left in between. Germline loops: CDR1 SGHVS, CDR2 FNYEAQ. This CDR3 spans 14 amino acids. Supplemented by reference TRBV7-6 and TRBJ2-7, the full variable domain reads GAGVSQSPRYKVTKRGQDVALRCDPISGHVSLYWYRQALGQGPEFLTYFNYEAQQDKSGLPNDRFSAERPEGSISTLTIQRTEQRDSAMYRCASSLKDSSYEQYFGPGTRLTVT.

This clone was seen a single time. The chain uses TRBV5-1 and TRBJ2-7; TRBD1 agrees at 7 bases. V was clipped by 3 bases and J by 0 bases; unmatched bases: 3. This CDR3 is 14 amino acids long. Per the germline V gene, CDR1 is SGHRS and CDR2 is YFSETQ. This CDR3 is CASSSGQSSYEQYF. DNA of the CDR3: TGCGCCAGCAGCTCGGGACAGAGCTCCTACGAGCAGTACTTC. Drawing the rest from reference TRBV5-1 and TRBJ2-7, the complete variable domain is KAGVTQTPRYLIKTRGQQVTLSCSPISGHRSVSWYQQTPGQGLQFLFEYFSETQRNKGNFPGRFSGRQFSNSRSEMNVSTLELGDSALYLCASSSGQSSYEQYFGPGTRLTVT.

Only a few counts were recorded for this clone. This chain uses TRBV7-2 with TRBJ2-7, with D possibly TRBD1 on 5 matching bases. The V and J ends lost 2 bases and 3 bases respectively, with 14 bases between them. The CDR3 length is 15 residues. Germline V gene lookup returns CDR1 SGHTA and CDR2 FQGNSA. The CDR3 reads CASSLKGSSSYEQYF. DNA of the CDR3: TGTGCCAGCAGCTTAAAGGGGTCTTCTAGCTACGAGCAGTACTTC.

The chain employs TRBV7-2 and TRBJ2-1, with 8 bases matching TRBD1. CDR1 and CDR2 (germline): SGHTA, FQGNSA. This CDR3 contains 15 residues. The J segment lost 8 bases and the V segment lost 8 bases, leaving 14 bases of the junction unmatched. CDR3 bases: TGTGCCAGCGGGATGGGGTTGGACAGGGCTCATGAGCAGTTCTTC. It yields the protein CASGMGLDRAHEQFF.

The rearrangement joins TRBV18 to TRBJ2-1; 8 positions match TRBD2. With 6 bases clipped from V and 9 bases from J, the junction kept 7 bases outside the gene matches. Germline CDR1 reads KGHSH; CDR2 reads LQKENI. The CDR3 length is 13 residues. In DNA form, the CDR3 reads TGTGCCAGCTCGGAGCGGGAGAGGGGTGAGCAGTTCTTC. Translated: CASSERERGEQFF. Drawing the rest from reference TRBV18 and TRBJ2-1, the complete variable domain is NAGVMQNPRHLVRRRGQEARLRCSPMKGHSHVYWYRQLPEEGLKFMVYLQKENIIDESGMPKERFSAEFPKEGPSILRIQQVVRGDSAAYFCASSERERGEQFFGPGTRLTVL.

Details on this clone: Other DNA sequences from this sample encode an identical CDR3 as well. The chain combines TRBV11-2 with TRBJ1-2; a weak D match, TRBD1 (5 bases). The CDR3 consists of 12 residues. V lost 4 bases and J 6 bases, leaving 9 bases between the germline ends. Germline CDR1 is SGHAT and CDR2 is FQNNGV. The chain's CDR3 is CASSWGGNGYTF. DNA for the CDR3: TGTGCCAGCAGCTGGGGGGGGAATGGCTACACCTTC.

The V gene is TRBV2, the J gene TRBJ1-5, with 7 bases aligning to TRBD1. Losses at the gene ends were 8 bases for V and 7 bases for J; bases not matched to a gene: 8. The CDR3 length is 13 residues. Germline CDR1 SNHLY, CDR2 FYNNEI. This CDR3 reads CASLRGLGQPQHF. CDR3 nucleotides: TGTGCCAGCTTAAGGGGGCTCGGGCAGCCCCAGCATTTT.